The sequence of this T cell receptor (beta chain) was determined in a study of molecular identifiers for immune sequencing clone quantification. Points on this clonotype: Since a much larger clone is just one base distant, this may be a read error.

Construction of naive CD8 libraries employed about 18,000 to 1,000,000 sorted cells together with 10%, 30% or 50% RNA. Germline-derived CDR1 and CDR2 are MNHNY and SVGAGI (reference sequence). The CDR3 runs to 15 residues. Previously published methods and listed TCR primers were used for the bulk TCR libraries. MiXCR, applied by TCRdb to the PCR reads, yields one record per CDR3 protein. The sample gives over 550,000 distinct CDR3 sequences, 25% of which show up once; approximately 0.75% is in the top ten. The rearrangement links TRBV6-6 to TRBJ2-2; possible D gene TRBD2, 6 bases. The material sequenced was naive CD8+ T cells from blood, with Jurkat cell RNA spiked in. Noted subset: FACS-sorted CD8+CD4-CCR7+CD45RA+ naive T cells. The receptor's source is a human donor in good health. Some libraries in this study had Jurkat cell RNA spiked in. The CDR3 DNA sequence: TGTGCCAGCAGTTACTACAGCCCGAACACCGGGGGGCTGTTTTTT. As protein: CASSYYSPNTGGLFF.